This T cell receptor beta chain was documented in a study of blood T cell repertoires in COVID-19. At the level of the study: COVID-19 samples from acute and convalescent phases originated in the United States, Italy and Spain.

Only in-frame clones appear in the TCRdb table, and some are missing; sequencing was by immunoSEQ multiplex PCR. The table records 150,000 or so clones, 80% of them present only once. Participants' reported clinical history set cohort assignment. The TCR comes from a man aged 35 to 55 who had recovered from COVID-19. Sequencing was done on a sample of PBMCs or T cells enriched from blood (not recorded which).

The CDR3 reads CASSPPRGTGGLGANVLTF. The CDR3 DNA reads TGTGCCAGCAGCCCACCTAGGGGGACAGGGGGCCTTGGGGCCAACGTCCTGACTTTC. The J gene is TRBJ2-6, the V gene TRBV9; 12 bases fit TRBD1. V lost 4 bases to trimming and J lost 3 bases; unmatched junction nucleotides: 11. The CDR3 runs 19 residues. The germline gives CDR1 SGDLS, CDR2 YYNGEE.